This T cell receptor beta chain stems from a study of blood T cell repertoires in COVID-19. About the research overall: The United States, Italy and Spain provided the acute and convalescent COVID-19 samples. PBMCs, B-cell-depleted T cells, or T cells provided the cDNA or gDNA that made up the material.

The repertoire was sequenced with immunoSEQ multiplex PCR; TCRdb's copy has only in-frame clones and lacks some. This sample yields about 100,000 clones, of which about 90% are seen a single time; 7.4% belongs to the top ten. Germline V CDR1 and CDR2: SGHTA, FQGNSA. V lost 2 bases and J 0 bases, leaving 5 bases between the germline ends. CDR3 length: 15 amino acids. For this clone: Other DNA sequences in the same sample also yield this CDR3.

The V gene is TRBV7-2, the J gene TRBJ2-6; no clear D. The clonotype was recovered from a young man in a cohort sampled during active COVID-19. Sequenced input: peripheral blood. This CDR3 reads CASSLRSSGANVLTF. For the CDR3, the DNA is TGTGCCAGCAGCTTAAGGAGCTCTGGGGCCAACGTCCTGACTTTC.